These 28 T cell receptor beta chains were all obtained from the same sample, sequenced in a study of type 1 and type 2 diabetes patients. Amplification started from genomic DNA. A primer set of 30 forward and 13 reverse primers amplified the CDR3. Using its own MiXCR run on the multiplex PCR reads, TCRdb lists one record per CDR3 protein. The sample includes about 290,000 distinct CDR3 sequences, around 47% seen only once; the top ten take around 15%. The sequenced sample was peripheral blood mononuclear cells (PBMCs). The receptors come from a man between 18 and 29 years old with type 2 diabetes.

This clonotype turned up a few times. V usage is TRBV25-1 and J usage is TRBJ2-2, with D possibly TRBD1 on 5 matching bases. From germline, CDR1 is MGHDK and CDR2 SYGVNS. The CDR3 loop spans 14 amino acids. V was trimmed by 5 bases and J by 4 bases, leaving 11 bases between them. For the CDR3, the DNA is TGTGCCAGCAGTCAGGGATTTGGCACCGGGGAGCTGTTTTTT. Translating it yields CASSQGFGTGELFF.

This clonotype was observed a few times. The chain recombines TRBV20-1 with TRBJ2-7; D is undetermined. Germline CDR1 reads DFQATT; CDR2 reads SNEGSKA (reference sequence). V lost 5 bases and J 3 bases, leaving 8 bases between the germline ends. There are 11 residues in the CDR3. The CDR3 here is CSAYTNYEQYF. The CDR3 nucleotides read TGCAGTGCTTACACGAACTACGAGCAGTACTTC.

V gene TRBV18 combines with J gene TRBJ2-7, with 10 bases identical to TRBD2. J was trimmed by 0 bases and V by 4 bases; bases with no gene match: 6. The length of the CDR3 is 16 residues. Germline V CDR1 and CDR2: KGHSH, LQKENI. The CDR3 DNA sequence: TGTGCCAGCTCACTCACTTCTAGCGGGAGCTCCTACGAGCAGTACTTC. It yields the protein CASSLTSSGSSYEQYF.

The table lists this clonotype with a few counts. The junction departs from germline at one end; a sequencing error may be responsible. V and J are TRBV12-3 or TRBV12-4 and TRBJ1-6; D is unclear. The CDR3 consists of 11 residues. The CDR3 spells CASSQDGKLKF. The CDR3 coding sequence is TGTGCCAGCAGTCAGGACGGAAAACTTAAATTT.

The chain's CDR3 is CASRGTWVTGELFF. Written as DNA, the CDR3 is TGTGCCAGCAGGGGAACATGGGTCACCGGGGAGCTGTTTTTT. The genes are TRBV2 and TRBJ2-2; D not certain. The V end was cut by 6 bases, the J end by 4 bases, with 12 bases between. Germline V lookup: CDR1 SNHLY, CDR2 FYNNEI. The CDR3 is 14 residues long.

The chain couples TRBV7-2 to TRBJ2-7; TRBD2 agrees at 12 bases. Trimming at V came to 3 bases and at J to 6 bases, leaving 6 bases not matched to a gene. The CDR3 has 15 amino acids. Looked up from germline, CDR1 is SGHTA and CDR2 is FQGNSA. This CDR3 is CASSFASGGAGEQYF. The DNA of the CDR3 is TGTGCCAGCAGCTTCGCTAGCGGGGGGGCTGGCGAGCAGTACTTC.

This clonotype is classed as medium-sized. The chain has TRBV12-5 and TRBJ2-7; D is uncertain. CDR3 length: 12 residues. Germline CDR1 and CDR2: LGHNT and FRNRAP. The V and J ends lost 1 base and 6 bases respectively, with 7 bases between them. The CDR3 spells CASGLGYFEQYF. CDR3 nucleotides: TGTGCTAGTGGTTTGGGATATTTCGAGCAGTACTTC. The full variable domain, rest sourced from reference TRBV12-5 and TRBJ2-7, is DARVTQTPRHKVTEMGQEVTMRCQPILGHNTVFWYRQTMMQGLELLAYFRNRAPLDDSGMPKDRFSAEMPDATLATLKIQPSEPRDSAVYFCASGLGYFEQYFGPGTRLTVT.

The chain combines TRBV5-6 with TRBJ2-7; D perhaps matches TRBD2 (5 bases). Trimming took 4 bases from V and 1 from J, leaving 12 bases between them. The CDR3 contains 14 residues. Germline loops: CDR1 SGHDT, CDR2 YYEEEE. CDR3: CASSAQLVSYEQYF. For the CDR3, the DNA is TGTGCCAGCAGCGCCCAACTAGTATCCTACGAGCAGTACTTC.

This clonotype was recorded at least ten times. The J gene is TRBJ2-3, the V gene TRBV2; D remains ambiguous. CDR3 length: 13 amino acids. Germline V gives CDR1 SNHLY, CDR2 FYNNEI. V was shortened by 6 bases and J by 5 bases, with 12 bases between the two germline ends. CDR3 amino acids: CASSSQDGDTQYF. The CDR3, as DNA: TGTGCCAGCAGCTCCCAAGACGGAGATACGCAGTATTTT. Full variable domain (remainder filled in from reference TRBV2 and TRBJ2-3): EPEVTQTPSHQVTQMGQEVILRCVPISNHLYFYWYRQILGQKVEFLVSFYNNEISEKSEIFDDQFSVERPDGSNFTLKIRSTKLEDSAMYFCASSSQDGDTQYFGPGTRLTVL.

This chain uses TRBV19 with TRBJ1-1; no clear D. Germline V gene lookup returns CDR1 LNHDA and CDR2 SQIVND (reference sequence). Between the trimmed V and J ends, which lost 3 bases and 2 bases, there was a span of 10 bases. CDR3 length: 14 amino acids. CDR3 bases: TGTGCCAGTAGTATCGCGGCAACTAACACTGAAGCTTTCTTT. As protein: CASSIAATNTEAFF.

This clonotype showed up just a few times. The chain employs TRBV30 and TRBJ1-6; 9 bases line up with TRBD1. Germline loops: CDR1 GTSNPN, CDR2 SVGIG (reference sequence). Germline trimming cut 4 bases from V and 6 bases from J; bases unmatched to any gene: 1. The CDR3 spans 13 residues. The CDR3 coding sequence is TGTGCCTGGACGACAGGGGGTAATTCACCCCTCCACTTT. Translation gives CAWTTGGNSPLHF.

This chain links TRBV19 with TRBJ1-1; TRBD1 matches 11 bases. The CDR3 loop spans 13 amino acids. Germline V gene lookup returns CDR1 LNHDA and CDR2 SQIVND (reference sequence). Trimming at V came to 5 bases and at J to 11 bases, leaving 7 bases not matched to a gene. DNA of the CDR3: TGTGCCAGTAGTCCGATCGGGACAGGGGGGGCTTTCTTT. Its translation is CASSPIGTGGAFF.

The sample holds a few counts of this clonotype. V and J are TRBV5-1 and TRBJ1-5; 8 bases align to TRBD1. Trimming removed 1 base from V and 4 bases from J; junction bases left unmatched: 10. Germline V gene sequence: CDR1 SGHRS, CDR2 YFSETQ. The CDR3 runs 17 residues. CDR3 loop: CASSLWILDRANQPQHF. CDR3 nucleotide sequence: TGCGCCAGCAGCTTGTGGATACTGGACAGGGCTAATCAGCCCCAGCATTTT. The variable domain in full, completed from reference TRBV5-1 and TRBJ1-5, reads KAGVTQTPRYLIKTRGQQVTLSCSPISGHRSVSWYQQTPGQGLQFLFEYFSETQRNKGNFPGRFSGRQFSNSRSEMNVSTLELGDSALYLCASSLWILDRANQPQHFGDGTRLSIL.

The chain is built from TRBV6-5 and TRBJ1-5; 8 nucleotides line up with TRBD1. J lost 0 bases, V lost 5 bases, and 6 bases had no gene match. In germline, CDR1 is MNHEY, CDR2 SVGAGI. CDR3 length: 16 residues. CDR3 loop: CASSTTGANSNQPQHF. DNA for the CDR3: TGTGCCAGCAGTACGACAGGGGCAAATAGCAATCAGCCCCAGCATTTT.

The CDR3 DNA is TGTGCCTGGAGGGTGCCTGGGATCCAAGAGACCCAGTACTTC. Residues: CAWRVPGIQETQYF. The chain carries TRBV30 and TRBJ2-5; D is undetermined. Germline loops: CDR1 GTSNPN, CDR2 SVGIG (reference sequence). This CDR3 region has 14 residues. V was cut by 3 bases and J by 1 base, with 12 bases left in between.

This rearrangement joins TRBV27 to TRBJ2-7; D not certain. Trimming removed 2 bases from V and 3 bases from J, with 8 bases in between. The germline gives CDR1 MNHEY, CDR2 SMNVEV (reference sequence). The CDR3 runs 13 residues. This CDR3 reads CASSLSHDYEQYF. CDR3 sequence (DNA): TGTGCCAGCAGTTTAAGTCATGACTACGAGCAGTACTTC.

This clonotype appeared many times. The chain employs TRBV7-9 and TRBJ1-1; a weak D match, TRBD1 (5 bases). Germline V lookup: CDR1 SEHNR, CDR2 FQNEAQ (reference sequence). V gave up 4 bases and J gave up 1 base, with 7 bases separating them. The CDR3 extends over 13 amino acids. For the CDR3, the DNA is TGTGCCAGCAGCTCCGACAGGAACACTGAAGCTTTCTTT. It is translated as CASSSDRNTEAFF. Based on the CDR3 plus reference TRBV7-9 and TRBJ1-1, the full variable domain is DTGVSQNPRHKITKRGQNVTFRCDPISEHNRLYWYRQTLGQGPEFLTYFQNEAQLEKSRLLSDRFSAERPKGSFSTLEIQRTEQGDSAMYLCASSSDRNTEAFFGQGTRLTVV.

The chain couples TRBV7-3 to TRBJ2-3; tentative D call: TRBD2 (6 bases). The germline V and J ends were trimmed by 3 bases and 2 bases, with 9 bases remaining between them. The germline V gene encodes CDR1 SGHTA and CDR2 FQGTGA. The CDR3 has 14 amino acids. The CDR3 region is CASSFGGLTDTQYF. CDR3 nucleotide sequence: TGTGCCAGCAGCTTCGGAGGGCTCACAGATACGCAGTATTTT.

This chain joins TRBV20-1 and TRBJ1-2, with D possibly being TRBD1 (5 bases). From germline, CDR1 is DFQATT and CDR2 SNEGSKA (reference sequence). The CDR3 has 15 amino acids. Trimming stripped 4 bases from V and 6 bases from J, with 21 bases between. Here the CDR3 DNA reads TGCAGTGCTACAAAGGGGCCCCACGAACCTGATGGCTACACCTTC. Translated, it gives CSATKGPHEPDGYTF.

This chain uses TRBV28 with TRBJ2-1; 8 bases are shared with TRBD1. The V gene end was trimmed by 5 bases and the J gene end by 7 bases; junction bases not matched to a gene: 4. Germline-derived CDR1 and CDR2 are MDHEN and SYDVKM. CDR3 length: 13 amino acids. CDR3 region: CASSARTGNEQFF. The CDR3, as DNA: TGTGCCAGCAGTGCCCGGACAGGGAATGAGCAGTTCTTC.

This sequence joins TRBV15 and TRBJ1-2; D is perhaps TRBD1 (6 bases). The CDR3 covers 16 residues. The ends were cut back, 2 bases at V and 6 bases at J, with 19 bases in the middle. Germline lookup yields CDR1 LNHNV and CDR2 YYDKDF (reference sequence). The CDR3 loop reads CATSRNSQGMGDGYTF. CDR3 coding DNA: TGTGCCACCAGCAGAAACTCGCAGGGGATGGGCGATGGCTACACCTTC.

The J gene is TRBJ1-2, the V gene TRBV28; D possibly corresponds to TRBD1 (6 bases). V was shortened by 3 bases and J by 4 bases, with 12 bases between the two germline ends. The CDR3 contains 14 residues. Looked up from germline, CDR1 is MDHEN and CDR2 is SYDVKM. CDR3 DNA: TGTGCCAGCAGTTTCCATACGGACAGCTATGGCTACACCTTC. Translating gives CASSFHTDSYGYTF.

The chain recombines TRBV6-6 with TRBJ1-1, with D uncertain. Deletions cut 1 base from V and 4 bases from J, with 7 bases between. The CDR3 loop spans 13 amino acids. From germline, CDR1 is MNHNY and CDR2 SVGAGI (reference sequence). CDR3 protein: CASSYFQSTEAFF. The DNA of the CDR3 is TGTGCCAGCAGTTACTTCCAGTCCACTGAAGCTTTCTTT.

This chain links TRBV15 with TRBJ2-7; 10 bases match TRBD1. CDR1 is LNHNV and CDR2 is YYDKDF in the germline V gene (reference sequence). This CDR3 is built from 16 residues. The V gene end was trimmed by 3 bases and the J gene end by 4 bases; junction bases not matched to a gene: 9. The CDR3 sequence is CATSRAFRDRGYEQYF. The CDR3 DNA reads as TGTGCCACCAGCAGGGCTTTCCGGGACAGGGGATACGAGCAGTACTTC. The variable domain in full, with the rest retrieved from reference TRBV15 and TRBJ2-7, is DAMVIQNPRYQVTQFGKPVTLSCSQTLNHNVMYWYQQKSSQAPKLLFHYYDKDFNNEADTPDNFQSRRPNTSFCFLDIRSPGLGDTAMYLCATSRAFRDRGYEQYFGPGTRLTVT.

The genes are TRBV20-1 and TRBJ1-2; D is possibly TRBD1 (6 bases). CDR1 DFQATT and CDR2 SNEGSKA come from the germline V gene (reference sequence). CDR3 length: 17 amino acids. Trimming took 3 bases from V and 1 from J, leaving 21 bases between them. In DNA form, the CDR3 reads TGCAGTGCTAGTCAGGGGCTACTTTACTCTCGTAACTATGGCTACACCTTC. Translating it yields CSASQGLLYSRNYGYTF.

The V and J genes are TRBV29-1 and TRBJ2-7; the D gene is possibly TRBD1 (6 bases). With 0 bases removed from V and 4 bases from J, the gap between germline ends came to 16 bases. CDR1 and CDR2 from the germline V gene are SQVTM and ANQGSEA. This CDR3 has 15 amino acids. CDR3 sequence (DNA): TGCAGCGTTGAAGATTATGAACAGGGTGGGTACGAGCAGTACTTC. Translating it yields CSVEDYEQGGYEQYF.

This chain uses TRBV7-8 with TRBJ2-7; D remains ambiguous. Trimming removed 5 bases from V and 6 bases from J, with 14 bases in between. The CDR3 totals 13 residues. Germline assignment: CDR1 SGHVS and CDR2 FQNEAQ. This CDR3 is CASSETEFGEQYF. CDR3 nucleotides: TGTGCCAGCAGCGAAACAGAATTCGGCGAGCAGTACTTC.

The chain employs TRBV4-1 and TRBJ1-2; D remains ambiguous. CDR1 is MGHRA and CDR2 is YSYEKL in the germline V gene. Between the trimmed V and J ends, which lost 1 base and 6 bases, there was a span of 15 bases. This CDR3 comprises 15 residues. Here the CDR3 reads CASSQASTNINGYTF. The CDR3 DNA sequence: TGCGCCAGCAGCCAAGCTTCGACGAACATAAATGGCTACACCTTC.